This T cell receptor beta chain was documented in a study of CD8 T cells in Susac syndrome. Reverse transcription of roughly 0.5 to 1 ug RNA was performed with random hexamers. A multiplex approach, immunoSEQ multiplex PCR, amplified TCR beta CDR3 across 54 Vbeta and 13 Jbeta. One entry per CDR3 protein results from TCRdb running MiXCR on the immunoSEQ multiplex PCR reads. In the table there are 300,000 or so distinct CDR3 sequences, just over 90% of which are singletons. General study results and limits: Acknowledgment was made by the study that its TCR sequencing and HLA analysis involved a relatively small number of individuals.

The V gene lost 2 bases and the J gene lost 1 base, with 12 bases spanning the gap. The CDR3 covers 16 residues. CDR1 and CDR2 from the germline V gene are MNHEY and SVGAGI. A word on this clonotype: Its antigen is unidentified.

The receptor was isolated from a human donor with multiple sclerosis. What was sequenced was CD4+ T cells from PBMCs. J is TRBJ1-3 and V is TRBV6-5, with D possibly being TRBD1 (5 bases). The CDR3 region is CASSYTGGTSGNTIYF. Written as DNA, the CDR3 is TGTGCCAGCAGTTACACCGGGGGAACTTCTGGAAACACCATATATTTT.